This record looks at one T cell receptor beta chain sequence and its context. Its antigen is not identified. Germline-derived CDR1 and CDR2 are PRHDT and FYEKMQ (reference sequence). The V gene lost 3 bases and the J gene lost 4 bases, with 12 bases spanning the gap. CDR3 length: 15 residues. This sample is drawn from a study of cytomegalovirus exposure and HLA in healthy donors. Primers for the PCR totalled 60 Vbeta and 13 Jbeta. TCRdb keeps only in-frame clones here, not all; method: immunoSEQ multiplex PCR. Here the sample spans roughly 240,000 clones, 70% to 90% being singletons. The study's findings and limits: Prediction of most subjects' HLA-A and HLA-B alleles by TCR beta sequences was reportedly accurate. In vitro testing confirmed three CMV-associated chains as specific for CMV antigens. Later findings reportedly placed an Asian-associated ancestry cluster below the approximately 670-donor mean for N-insertions. Data from an earlier analysis indicated that most TCR beta V segments were productive either about 90% or about 30% of the time.

The chain has TRBV13 and TRBJ2-2; no definite D call. Material for sequencing was PBMCs. The sequence was collected from a girl aged 2 to 10 in good health and CMV-seronegative. The CDR3 is CASSFLESATGELFF. CDR3 nucleotide sequence: TGTGCCAGCAGCTTTTTAGAGAGCGCCACCGGGGAGCTGTTTTTT. Full variable domain (remainder filled in from reference TRBV13 and TRBJ2-2): AAGVIQSPRHLIKEKRETATLKCYPIPRHDTVYWYQQGPGQDPQFLISFYEKMQSDKGSIPDRFSAQQFSDYHSELNMSSLELGDSALYFCASSFLESATGELFFGEGSRLTVL.